This T cell receptor beta chain was sequenced during a study of blood T cell repertoires in COVID-19. On the study more broadly: PBMCs, B-cell-depleted T cells, or T cells provided the cDNA or gDNA that made up the material.

The CDR3 loop spans 14 amino acids. Trimming took 6 bases from V and 4 from J; bases not matched to a gene: 4. Germline CDR1 is SNHLY and CDR2 is FYNNEI. Clones were sequenced by immunoSEQ multiplex PCR, and TCRdb holds only the in-frame ones, with some missing. The data show nearly 350,000 clones, roughly 87% seen once. The rearrangement uses TRBV2 and TRBJ1-5; 9 positions match TRBD1. The TCR was taken from a woman aged 25 to 45 who had recovered from COVID-19. The sample consisted of PBMCs or T cells enriched from blood (not recorded which). Written as DNA, the CDR3 is TGTGCCAGCAGCTTAGGACAGGGGAATCAGCCCCAGCATTTT. Residues: CASSLGQGNQPQHF.